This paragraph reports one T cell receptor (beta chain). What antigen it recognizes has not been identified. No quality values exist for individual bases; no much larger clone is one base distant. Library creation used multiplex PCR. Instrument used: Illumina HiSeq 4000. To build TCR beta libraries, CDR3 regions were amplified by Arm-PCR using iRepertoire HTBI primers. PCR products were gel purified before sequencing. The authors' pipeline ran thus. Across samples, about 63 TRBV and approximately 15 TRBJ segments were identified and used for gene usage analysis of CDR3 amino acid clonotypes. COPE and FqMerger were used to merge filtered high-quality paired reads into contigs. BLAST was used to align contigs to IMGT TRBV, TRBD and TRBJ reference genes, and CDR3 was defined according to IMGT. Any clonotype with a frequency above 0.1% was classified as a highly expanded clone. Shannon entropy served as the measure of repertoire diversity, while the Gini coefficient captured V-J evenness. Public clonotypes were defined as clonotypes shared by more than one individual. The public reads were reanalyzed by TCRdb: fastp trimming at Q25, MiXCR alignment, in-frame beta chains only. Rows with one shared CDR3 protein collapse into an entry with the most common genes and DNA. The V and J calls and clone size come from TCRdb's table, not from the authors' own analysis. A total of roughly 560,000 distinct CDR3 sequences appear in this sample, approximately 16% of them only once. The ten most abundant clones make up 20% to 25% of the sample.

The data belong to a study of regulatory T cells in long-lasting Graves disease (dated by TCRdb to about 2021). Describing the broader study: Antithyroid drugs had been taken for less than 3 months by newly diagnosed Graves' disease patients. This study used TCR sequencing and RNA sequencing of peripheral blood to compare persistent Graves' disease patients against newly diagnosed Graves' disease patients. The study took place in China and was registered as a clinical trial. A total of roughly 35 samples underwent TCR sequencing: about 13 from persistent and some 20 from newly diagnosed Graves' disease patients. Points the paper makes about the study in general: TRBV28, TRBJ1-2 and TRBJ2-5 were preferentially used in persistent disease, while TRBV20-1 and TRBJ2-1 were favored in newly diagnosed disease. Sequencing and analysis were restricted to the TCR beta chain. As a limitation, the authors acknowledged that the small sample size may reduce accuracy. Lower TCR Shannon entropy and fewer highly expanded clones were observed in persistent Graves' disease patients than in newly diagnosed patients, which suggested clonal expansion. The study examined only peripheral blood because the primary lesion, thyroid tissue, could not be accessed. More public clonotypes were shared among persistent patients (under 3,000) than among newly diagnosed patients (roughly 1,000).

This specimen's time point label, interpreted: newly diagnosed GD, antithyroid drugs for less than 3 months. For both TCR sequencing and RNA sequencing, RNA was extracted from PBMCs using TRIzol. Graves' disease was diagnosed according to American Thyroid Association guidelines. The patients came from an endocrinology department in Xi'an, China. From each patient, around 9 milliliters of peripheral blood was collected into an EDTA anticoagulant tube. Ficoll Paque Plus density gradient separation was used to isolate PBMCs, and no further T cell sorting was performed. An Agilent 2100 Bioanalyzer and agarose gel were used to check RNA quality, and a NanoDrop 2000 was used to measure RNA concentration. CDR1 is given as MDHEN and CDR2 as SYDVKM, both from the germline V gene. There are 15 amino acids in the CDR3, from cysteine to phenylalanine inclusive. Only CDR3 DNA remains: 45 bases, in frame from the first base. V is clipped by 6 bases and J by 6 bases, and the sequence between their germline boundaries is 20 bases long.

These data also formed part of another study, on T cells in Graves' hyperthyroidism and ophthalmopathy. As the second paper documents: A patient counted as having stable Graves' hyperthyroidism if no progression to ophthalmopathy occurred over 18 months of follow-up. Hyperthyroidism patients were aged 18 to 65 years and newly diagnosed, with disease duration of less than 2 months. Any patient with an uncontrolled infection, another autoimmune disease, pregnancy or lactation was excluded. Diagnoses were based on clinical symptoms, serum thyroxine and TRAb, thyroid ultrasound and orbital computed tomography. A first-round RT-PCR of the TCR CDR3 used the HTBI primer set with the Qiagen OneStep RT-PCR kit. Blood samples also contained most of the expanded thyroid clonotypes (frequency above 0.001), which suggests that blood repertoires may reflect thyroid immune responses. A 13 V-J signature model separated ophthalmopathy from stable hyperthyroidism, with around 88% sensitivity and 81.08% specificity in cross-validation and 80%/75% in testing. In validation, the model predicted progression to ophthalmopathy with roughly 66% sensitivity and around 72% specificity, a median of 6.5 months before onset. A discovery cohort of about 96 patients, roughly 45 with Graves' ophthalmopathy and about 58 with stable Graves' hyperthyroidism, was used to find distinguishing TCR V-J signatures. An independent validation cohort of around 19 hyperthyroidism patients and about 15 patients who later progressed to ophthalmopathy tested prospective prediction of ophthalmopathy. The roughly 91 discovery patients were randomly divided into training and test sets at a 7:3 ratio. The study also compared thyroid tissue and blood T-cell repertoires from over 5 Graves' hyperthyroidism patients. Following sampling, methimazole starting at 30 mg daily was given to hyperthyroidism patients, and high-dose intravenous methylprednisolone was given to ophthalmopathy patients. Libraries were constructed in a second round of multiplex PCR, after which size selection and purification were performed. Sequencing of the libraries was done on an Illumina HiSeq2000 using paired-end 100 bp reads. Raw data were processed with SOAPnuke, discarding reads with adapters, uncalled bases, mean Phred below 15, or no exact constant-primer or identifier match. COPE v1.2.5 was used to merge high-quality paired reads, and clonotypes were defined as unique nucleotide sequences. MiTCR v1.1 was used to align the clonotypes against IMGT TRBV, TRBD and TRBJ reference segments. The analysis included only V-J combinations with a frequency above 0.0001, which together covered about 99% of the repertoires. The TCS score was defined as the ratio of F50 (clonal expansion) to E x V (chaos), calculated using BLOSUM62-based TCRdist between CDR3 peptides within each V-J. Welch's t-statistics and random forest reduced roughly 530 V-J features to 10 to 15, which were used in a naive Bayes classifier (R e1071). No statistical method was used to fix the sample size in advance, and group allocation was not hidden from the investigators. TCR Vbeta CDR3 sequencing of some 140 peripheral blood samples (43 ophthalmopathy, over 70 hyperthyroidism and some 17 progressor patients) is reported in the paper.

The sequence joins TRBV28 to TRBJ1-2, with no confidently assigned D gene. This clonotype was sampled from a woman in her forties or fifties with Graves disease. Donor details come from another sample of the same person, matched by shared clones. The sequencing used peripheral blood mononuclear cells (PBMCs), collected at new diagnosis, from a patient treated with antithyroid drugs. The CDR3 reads CASRRGVLPVDGYTF. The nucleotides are TGTGCCAGCAGACGTGGTGTGCTACCTGTCGATGGCTACACCTTC.